This T cell receptor (beta chain) stems from a study of cytomegalovirus exposure and HLA in healthy donors. A multiplex PCR was run with 60 Vbeta primers and 13 Jbeta primers. TCRdb keeps only in-frame clones here, not all; method: immunoSEQ multiplex PCR. The sample holds some 200,000 clones, over 70% seen once. There were likely unrecorded immune exposures, though donors were nominally healthy when sampled. Overall study results and limits: What TCR beta sequences reportedly achieved was accurate prediction of HLA-A and HLA-B alleles in most subjects.

Regarding this clone: Its specificity is unknown.

J gave up 3 bases and V 10 bases, and 7 bases lay outside the gene matches. This CDR3 has 13 amino acids. Looked up from germline, CDR1 is MNHNY and CDR2 is SVGAGI (reference sequence). The rearrangement uses TRBV6-6 and TRBJ1-2; 8 bases line up with TRBD1. The sequence derives from a man aged 45-60 years in good health and CMV-seronegative. The specimen was PBMCs. CDR3 sequence: CAITDRVDYGYTF. The CDR3 DNA follows: TGTGCCATCACGGACAGGGTAGACTATGGCTACACCTTC.